This entry lists 7 T cell receptor beta chains sequenced from one sample in a study of shared clonotypes between healthy human individuals. TCRdb's table, derived via immunoSEQ multiplex PCR, lists solely in-frame clones and lacks some. Here the sample spans under 650,000 clones, 90% to 97% being singletons. Sequences were obtained from naive CD4+ T cells sorted from blood. Noted subset: CD45RA+ positively selected. These receptors came from a young woman in good health.

This rearrangement joins TRBV2 to TRBJ2-1, with 8 bases that match TRBD2. CDR1 is SNHLY, CDR2 FYNNEI, per germline. The J segment lost 6 bases and the V segment lost 2 bases, leaving 6 bases of the junction unmatched. The CDR3 totals 15 residues. CDR3 amino acids: CASSETGGPGNEQFF. CDR3 in DNA: TGTGCCAGCAGTGAAACGGGAGGGCCGGGCAATGAGCAGTTCTTC.

The J gene is TRBJ2-7, the V gene TRBV2; 7 nucleotides align to TRBD1. The V and J ends lost 4 bases and 2 bases, in that order; junction bases with no gene match: 2. The CDR3 is made up of 13 amino acids. The germline CDR1 and CDR2 sequences are SNHLY and FYNNEI. The CDR3 coding sequence is TGTGCCAGCAGTGTTGACAGGGCCTACGAGCAGTACTTC. It specifies CASSVDRAYEQYF.

V and J are TRBV28 and TRBJ1-1; D uncertain. CDR3 length equals 9 residues. Germline CDR1 MDHEN, CDR2 SYDVKM. The CDR3 sequence is CAPLGSAFF. DNA of the CDR3: TGTGCTCCCCTCGGGTCGGCTTTCTTT.

This chain uses TRBV18 with TRBJ1-1, with a tentative D call TRBD1 (6 bases). The CDR3 is made up of 16 amino acids. Germline lookup yields CDR1 KGHSH and CDR2 LQKENI. The germline V and J ends were trimmed by 2 bases and 1 base, with 14 bases remaining between them. The CDR3 sequence: CASSPTITGKNTEAFF. DNA for the CDR3: TGTGCCAGCTCACCAACAATAACAGGGAAGAACACTGAAGCTTTCTTT. The full variable domain, with the rest looked up from reference TRBV18 and TRBJ1-1, is NAGVMQNPRHLVRRRGQEARLRCSPMKGHSHVYWYRQLPEEGLKFMVYLQKENIIDESGMPKERFSAEFPKEGPSILRIQQVVRGDSAAYFCASSPTITGKNTEAFFGQGTRLTVV.

The chain has TRBV5-4 and TRBJ1-2, with TRBD1 as a possible D gene (6 bases). The germline gives CDR1 SGHNT, CDR2 YYREEE (reference sequence). This CDR3 region has 15 residues. V was cut by 0 bases and J by 0 bases, with 9 bases left in between. The CDR3 is CASSLGGRANYGYTF. The CDR3 nucleotides read TGTGCCAGCAGCTTGGGGGGGCGAGCTAACTATGGCTACACCTTC.

This sequence joins TRBV11-2 and TRBJ2-5, with D perhaps TRBD2 (5 bases). V lost 5 bases and J lost 4, with 14 bases in between. The germline V gene encodes CDR1 SGHAT and CDR2 FQNNGV. The length of the CDR3 is 14 residues. In nucleotides, the CDR3 is TGTGCCAGCAGCACACGACGAGAGGGAGAGACCCAGTACTTC. It translates to CASSTRREGETQYF.

The chain joins TRBV19 to TRBJ1-3; D not certain. CDR3 size: 14 residues. Germline loops: CDR1 LNHDA, CDR2 SQIVND (reference sequence). The ends were cut back, 4 bases at V and 1 base at J, with 8 bases in the middle. The CDR3 loop is CASSTPGSGNTIYF. CDR3 DNA: TGTGCCAGTAGTACCCCTGGATCTGGAAACACCATATATTTT.